The source of this T cell receptor beta chain is a study of shared T cell receptors in the human thymus. Data came from immunoSEQ multiplex PCR; TCRdb stores just in-frame clones and leaves some out. The sample lists hundreds of thousands of clones, about 87% occurring once. Germline lookup yields CDR1 SNHLY and CDR2 FYNNEI. V gave up 7 bases and J gave up 9 bases; unmatched junction bases: 11. CDR3 length equals 15 residues. The sample was also reused in another study, on human thymus T cells. From that report: Infants served as donors; they were healthy and Finnish and were having corrective surgery for congenital heart defects. Thymic tissue was derived from resections collected during corrective heart surgery. The authors found apparently biased V and J gene usage in thymic and blood repertoires. Reports from related research described highly overlapping thymic repertoires among unrelated individuals.

Sequenced input: thymocytes. This chain links TRBV2 with TRBJ2-1; 11 nucleotides agree with TRBD1. The TCR was taken from a boy younger than two with a congenital heart defect. CDR3 amino acids: CASTTTGQGAVEQFF. The CDR3 nucleotides are TGTGCCAGCACTACCACAGGACAGGGGGCGGTTGAGCAGTTCTTC. The full variable domain, with the rest looked up from reference TRBV2 and TRBJ2-1, is EPEVTQTPSHQVTQMGQEVILRCVPISNHLYFYWYRQILGQKVEFLVSFYNNEISEKSEIFDDQFSVERPDGSNFTLKIRSTKLEDSAMYFCASTTTGQGAVEQFFGPGTRLTVL.